What follows are 16 T cell receptor beta chains derived from one specimen sequenced in a study of cytomegalovirus exposure and HLA in healthy donors. PCR amplification relied on 60 Vbeta primers (plus 13 Jbeta primers). Generated by immunoSEQ multiplex PCR, the TCRdb table keeps only in-frame clones and is missing some. In the table there are about 100,000 clones, 81% of which are singletons. Sequencing was carried out using PBMCs. These receptors were collected from a man aged 25-45 years in good health and CMV-seronegative.

The rearrangement links TRBV18 to TRBJ1-1; possible D gene TRBD1, 6 bases. Trimming removed 4 bases from V and 4 bases from J, with 16 bases in between. The germline CDR1 and CDR2 sequences are KGHSH and LQKENI. The CDR3 runs 15 residues. The chain's CDR3 is CASSRLEGESTEAFF. The DNA of the CDR3 is TGTGCCAGCTCACGACTTGAGGGGGAAAGCACTGAAGCTTTCTTT.

This clone has a handful of counts. The chain uses TRBV29-1 and TRBJ2-7, with D possibly matching TRBD2 (6 bases). Germline CDR1 SQVTM, CDR2 ANQGSEA. Trimming removed 4 bases from V and 3 bases from J, with 10 bases in between. The CDR3 length is 12 residues. In nucleotides, the CDR3 is TGCAGCGTTGGATCTAGCGTCTACGAGCAGTACTTC. Translation: CSVGSSVYEQYF.

V is TRBV6-7 and J is TRBJ1-5; TRBD1 might be the D (5 bases). TRBV6-7 is designated an ORF whose function remains uncertain. V was clipped by 10 bases and J by 6 bases, with 19 bases between them. This CDR3 contains 14 residues. In DNA form, the CDR3 reads TGTGCCATCCAGTGGAGGGGAGAGAGTCAGCCCCAGCATTTT. This encodes CAIQWRGESQPQHF.

J is TRBJ2-7 and V is TRBV7-3, with TRBD2 matching over 9 bases. The ends lost 4 bases at V and 6 bases at J; junction bases unmatched: 10. Germline assignment: CDR1 SGHTA and CDR2 FQGTGA. The CDR3 has 15 residues. The CDR3 nucleotides are TGTGCCAGCAGCTATGCGGGGGGGGCGCGGAGCGAGCAGTACTTC. Translating gives CASSYAGGARSEQYF.

The rearrangement links TRBV27 to TRBJ2-7, with D perhaps matching TRBD2 (6 bases). V was trimmed by 0 bases and J by 7 bases, leaving 16 bases between them. CDR3 length equals 15 residues. The germline V gene encodes CDR1 MNHEY and CDR2 SMNVEV (reference sequence). This chain's CDR3 is CASSLSRWGVGEQYF. The CDR3 DNA reads TGTGCCAGCAGTTTATCGAGGTGGGGGGTGGGTGAGCAGTACTTC.

The rearrangement joins TRBV29-1 to TRBJ2-1; D possibly corresponds to TRBD2 (6 bases). Trimming cost V 6 bases and J 2 bases, with 14 bases left between them. This CDR3 is 14 amino acids long. CDR1 and CDR2 from the germline V gene are SQVTM and ANQGSEA. CDR3 residues: CSVKSGLAYNEQFF. For the CDR3, the DNA is TGCAGCGTCAAGAGCGGGCTGGCCTACAATGAGCAGTTCTTC.

The genes are TRBV4-2 and TRBJ1-6; D uncertain. The V and J ends lost 2 bases and 9 bases respectively, with 14 bases between them. The length of the CDR3 is 15 residues. Germline lookup yields CDR1 LGHNA and CDR2 YNFKEQ. The CDR3 DNA reads TGTGCCAGCAGCCAATCCGGGAAAGACTTTTCACCCCTCCACTTT. Translated, it gives CASSQSGKDFSPLHF.

J is TRBJ2-7 and V is TRBV25-1, with D perhaps TRBD2 (5 bases). Germline-derived CDR1 and CDR2 are MGHDK and SYGVNS. This CDR3 contains 13 residues. Trimming left V 6 bases short and J 7 bases short, with 16 bases between. CDR3 region: CASSPDGPGEQYF. The CDR3 nucleotides read TGTGCCAGCAGCCCGGACGGCCCGGGGGAGCAGTACTTC.

This rearrangement joins TRBV5-6 to TRBJ1-2; TRBD1 is a possible D gene (5 bases). Germline assignment: CDR1 SGHDT and CDR2 YYEEEE. CDR3 length: 15 residues. The germline V and J ends were trimmed by 5 bases and 4 bases, with 18 bases remaining between them. CDR3 protein: CASSQTSGQFYGYTF. Here the CDR3 DNA reads TGTGCCAGCAGTCAAACCTCAGGACAATTCTATGGCTACACCTTC.

The V call is TRBV7-8, the J call TRBJ2-6; D call uncertain. The V and J ends lost 5 bases and 1 base respectively, with 9 bases between them. CDR3 length: 15 amino acids. Germline-derived CDR1 and CDR2 are SGHVS and FQNEAQ. This CDR3 is CASSTQESGANVLTF. The CDR3 coding sequence is TGTGCCAGCAGCACTCAAGAATCTGGGGCCAACGTCCTGACTTTC. The variable domain in full, completed from reference TRBV7-8 and TRBJ2-6, reads GAGVSQSPRYKVAKRGQDVALRCDPISGHVSLFWYQQALGQGPEFLTYFQNEAQLDKSGLPSDRFFAERPEGSVSTLKIQRTQQEDSAVYLCASSTQESGANVLTFGAGSRLTVL.

This chain joins TRBV13 and TRBJ2-7; D is undetermined. The CDR3 loop spans 15 amino acids. Germline CDR1 reads PRHDT; CDR2 reads FYEKMQ (reference sequence). Trimming removed 5 bases from V and 0 bases from J, with 14 bases in between. The CDR3 DNA reads as TGTGCCAGCAGCCTCCCGACTGCAAGCTCCTACGAGCAGTACTTC. Translating it yields CASSLPTASSYEQYF. Together with reference TRBV13 and TRBJ2-7, the CDR3 gives the full variable domain: AAGVIQSPRHLIKEKRETATLKCYPIPRHDTVYWYQQGPGQDPQFLISFYEKMQSDKGSIPDRFSAQQFSDYHSELNMSSLELGDSALYFCASSLPTASSYEQYFGPGTRLTVT.

This chain connects TRBV7-2 to TRBJ1-5; TRBD1 agrees at 7 bases. The CDR3 totals 18 residues. V shed 5 bases, J shed 5 bases, and the junction held 18 bases outside the gene matches. Germline CDR1 reads SGHTA; CDR2 reads FQGNSA. CDR3 in DNA: TGTGCCAGCAGCAAATCCGGGACAGCTTTAATTCTGGATCAGCCCCAGCATTTT. Amino acids: CASSKSGTALILDQPQHF.

The count of this clone is one. The genes are TRBV27 and TRBJ1-1, with D perhaps TRBD1 (6 bases). The V gene lost 8 bases and the J gene lost 5 bases, with 12 bases spanning the gap. Germline values: CDR1 MNHEY, CDR2 SMNVEV (reference sequence). The CDR3 has 12 amino acids. The CDR3 DNA sequence: TGTGCCAGCGGACCACAGGGAACTGAAGCTTTCTTT. The encoded protein is CASGPQGTEAFF.

This chain joins TRBV29-1 and TRBJ1-1, with D perhaps TRBD1 (5 bases). Germline CDR1 reads SQVTM; CDR2 reads ANQGSEA. Trimming removed 5 bases at V and 3 bases at J, with 10 bases between. The CDR3 sequence is 12 residues long. The CDR3 nucleotides are TGCAGCGTTTGGGGGGGAGACACTGAAGCTTTCTTT. Protein sequence: CSVWGGDTEAFF.

This clone was recorded a few times. The V and J genes are TRBV7-3 and TRBJ2-1; 12 positions match TRBD2. Germline CDR1 and CDR2: SGHTA and FQGTGA. Trimming cost V 10 bases and J 6 bases; bases outside gene matches: 4. This CDR3 region has 13 residues. CDR3 coding DNA: TGTGCCACCAGGACTAGCGGGGTCAATGAGCAGTTCTTC. It codes for CATRTSGVNEQFF.

CDR3 amino acids: CASSYIGDNLYGYTF. Here the CDR3 DNA reads TGTGCCAGCAGTTACATCGGGGACAACCTCTATGGCTACACCTTC. J is TRBJ1-2 and V is TRBV6-5, with D perhaps TRBD1 (6 bases). Germline V gene lookup returns CDR1 MNHEY and CDR2 SVGAGI. V shed 2 bases and J shed 4 bases, with 14 bases lying between them. CDR3 length: 15 residues.